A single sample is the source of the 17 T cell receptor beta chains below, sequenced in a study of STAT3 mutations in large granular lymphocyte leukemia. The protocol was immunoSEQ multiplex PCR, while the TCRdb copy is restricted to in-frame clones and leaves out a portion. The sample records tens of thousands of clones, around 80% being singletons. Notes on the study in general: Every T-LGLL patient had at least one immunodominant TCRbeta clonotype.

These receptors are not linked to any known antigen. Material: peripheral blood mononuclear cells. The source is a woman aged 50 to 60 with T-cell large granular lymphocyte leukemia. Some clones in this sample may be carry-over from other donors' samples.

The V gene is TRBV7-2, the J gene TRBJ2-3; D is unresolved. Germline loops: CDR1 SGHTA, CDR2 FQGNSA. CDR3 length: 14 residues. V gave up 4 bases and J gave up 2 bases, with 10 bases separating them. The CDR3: CASSSNPFTDTQYF. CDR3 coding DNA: TGTGCCAGCAGCTCCAACCCCTTCACAGATACGCAGTATTTT.

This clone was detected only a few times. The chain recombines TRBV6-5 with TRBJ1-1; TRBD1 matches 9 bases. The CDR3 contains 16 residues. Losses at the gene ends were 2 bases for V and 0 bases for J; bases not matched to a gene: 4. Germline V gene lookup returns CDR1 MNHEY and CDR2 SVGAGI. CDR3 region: CASSYGNRGLNTEAFF. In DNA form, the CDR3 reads TGTGCCAGCAGTTACGGGAACAGGGGGCTGAACACTGAAGCTTTCTTT.

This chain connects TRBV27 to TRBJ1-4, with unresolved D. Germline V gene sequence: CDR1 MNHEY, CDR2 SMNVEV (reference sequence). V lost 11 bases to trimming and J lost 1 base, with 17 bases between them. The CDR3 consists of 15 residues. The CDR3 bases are TGTGCCCCAGCATCGAACGACGGAACTAATGAAAAACTGTTTTTT. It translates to CAPASNDGTNEKLFF.

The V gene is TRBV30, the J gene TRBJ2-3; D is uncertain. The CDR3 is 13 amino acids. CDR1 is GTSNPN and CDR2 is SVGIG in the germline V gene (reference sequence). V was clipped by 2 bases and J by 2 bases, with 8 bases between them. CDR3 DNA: TGTGCCTGGAGTCGGGCGCACACAGATACGCAGTATTTT. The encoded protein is CAWSRAHTDTQYF.

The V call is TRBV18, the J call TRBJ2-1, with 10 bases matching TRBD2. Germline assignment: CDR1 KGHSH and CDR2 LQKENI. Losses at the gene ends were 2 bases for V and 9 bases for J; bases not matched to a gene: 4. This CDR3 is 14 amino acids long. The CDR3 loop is CASSPTSGDGEQFF. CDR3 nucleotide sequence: TGTGCCAGCTCACCAACTAGCGGGGATGGTGAGCAGTTCTTC.

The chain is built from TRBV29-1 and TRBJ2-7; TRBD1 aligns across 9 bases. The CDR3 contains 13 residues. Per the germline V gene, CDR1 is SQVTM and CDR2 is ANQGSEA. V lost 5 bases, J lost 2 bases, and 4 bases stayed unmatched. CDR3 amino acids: CSVRGQGAYEQYF. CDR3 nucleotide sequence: TGCAGCGTTAGGGGACAGGGAGCCTACGAGCAGTACTTC.

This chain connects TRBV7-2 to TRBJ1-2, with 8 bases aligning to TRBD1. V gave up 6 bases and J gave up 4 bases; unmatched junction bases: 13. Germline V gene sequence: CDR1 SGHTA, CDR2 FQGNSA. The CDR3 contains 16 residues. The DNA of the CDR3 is TGTGCCAGCAGTTTATACAGACAGGGGTCTCTCTATGGCTACACCTTC. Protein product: CASSLYRQGSLYGYTF.

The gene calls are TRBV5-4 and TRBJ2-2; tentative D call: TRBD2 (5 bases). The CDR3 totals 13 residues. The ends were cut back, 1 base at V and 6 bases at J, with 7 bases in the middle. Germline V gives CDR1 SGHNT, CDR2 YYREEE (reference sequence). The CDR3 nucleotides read TGTGCCAGCAGCTTGACGAGGGCCGGGGAGCTGTTTTTT. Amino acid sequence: CASSLTRAGELFF.

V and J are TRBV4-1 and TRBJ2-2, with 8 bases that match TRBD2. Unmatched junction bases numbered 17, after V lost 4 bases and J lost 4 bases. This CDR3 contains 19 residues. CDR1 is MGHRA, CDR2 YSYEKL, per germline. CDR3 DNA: TGCGCCAGCAGCCTCACGCGGCTAGCGGGCACGGAGGCCACCGGGGAGCTGTTTTTT. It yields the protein CASSLTRLAGTEATGELFF.

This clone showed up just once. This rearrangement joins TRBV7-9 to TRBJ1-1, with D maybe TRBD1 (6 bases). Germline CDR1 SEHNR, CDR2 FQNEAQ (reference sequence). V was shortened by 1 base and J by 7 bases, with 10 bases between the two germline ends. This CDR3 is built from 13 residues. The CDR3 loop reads CASSLVGASEAFF. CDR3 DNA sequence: TGTGCCAGCAGCTTAGTGGGGGCCAGTGAAGCTTTCTTT. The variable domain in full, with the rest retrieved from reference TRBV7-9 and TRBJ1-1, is DTGVSQNPRHKITKRGQNVTFRCDPISEHNRLYWYRQTLGQGPEFLTYFQNEAQLEKSRLLSDRFSAERPKGSFSTLEIQRTEQGDSAMYLCASSLVGASEAFFGQGTRLTVV.

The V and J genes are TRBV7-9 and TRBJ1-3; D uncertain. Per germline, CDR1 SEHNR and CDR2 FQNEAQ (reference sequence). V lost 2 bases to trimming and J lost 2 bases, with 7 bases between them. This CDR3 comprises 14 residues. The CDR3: CASSLRPTGNTIYF. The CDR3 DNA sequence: TGTGCCAGCAGCTTACGCCCTACTGGAAACACCATATATTTT.

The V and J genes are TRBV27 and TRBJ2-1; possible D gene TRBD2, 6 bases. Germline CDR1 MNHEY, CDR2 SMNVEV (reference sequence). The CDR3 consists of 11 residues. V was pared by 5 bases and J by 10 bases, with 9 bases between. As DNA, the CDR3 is TGTGCCAGCAGTGGGAGCGGGGAGCAGTTCTTC. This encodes CASSGSGEQFF.

CDR3: CASSLTAGQGRNGYTF. As DNA, the CDR3 is TGCGCCAGCAGCTTAACCGCCGGGCAGGGGCGGAATGGCTACACCTTC. This chain links TRBV5-1 with TRBJ1-2; maybe TRBD1 (6 bases). V lost 2 bases and J lost 6, with 20 bases in between. CDR1 is SGHRS and CDR2 is YFSETQ in the germline V gene. CDR3 size: 16 residues.

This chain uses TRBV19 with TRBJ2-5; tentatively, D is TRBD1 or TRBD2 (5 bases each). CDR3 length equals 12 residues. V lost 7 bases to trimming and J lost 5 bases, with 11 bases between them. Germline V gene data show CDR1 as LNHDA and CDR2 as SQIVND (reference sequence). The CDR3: CASNRDGETQYF. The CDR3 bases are TGTGCCAGTAACCGGGACGGGGAGACCCAGTACTTC.

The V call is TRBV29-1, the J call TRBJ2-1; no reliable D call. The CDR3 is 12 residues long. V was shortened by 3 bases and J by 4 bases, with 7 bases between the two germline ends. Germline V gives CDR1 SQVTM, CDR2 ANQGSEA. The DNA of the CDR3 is TGCAGCGTTGATGGCCTATACAATGAGCAGTTCTTC. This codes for CSVDGLYNEQFF.

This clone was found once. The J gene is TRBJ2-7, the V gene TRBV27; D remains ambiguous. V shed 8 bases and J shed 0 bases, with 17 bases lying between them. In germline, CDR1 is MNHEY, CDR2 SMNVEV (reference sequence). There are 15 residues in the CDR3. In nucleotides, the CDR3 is TGTGCCAGCCGAGGTGGTAGCCGACGCTCCTACGAGCAGTACTTC. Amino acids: CASRGGSRRSYEQYF.

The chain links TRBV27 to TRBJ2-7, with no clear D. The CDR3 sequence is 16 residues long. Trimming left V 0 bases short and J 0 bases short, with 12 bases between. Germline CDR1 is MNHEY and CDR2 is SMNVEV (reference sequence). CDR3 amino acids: CASSLSVPWSSYEQYF. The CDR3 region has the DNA TGTGCCAGCAGTTTATCGGTCCCCTGGAGCTCCTACGAGCAGTACTTC.